Listed below are T cell receptor beta chains from one sample, sequenced in a study of Ad26.COV2.S vaccination and SARS-CoV-2 variants. TCRdb keeps only in-frame clones here, not all; method: immunoSEQ multiplex PCR. The sample gives more than 300,000 clones, about 82% of which show up once; less than 2% is in the top ten. This material consisted of peripheral blood, taken in a trial of Ad26.COV2.S vaccine versus placebo. The receptors originated from a person between 18 and 65 years old who received the Ad26.COV2.S COVID-19 vaccine or a placebo. CDR3s include the opening cysteine and the closing phenylalanine or tryptophan. Fields, in order: clone size, J gene, D gene, V gene, CDR3 protein, CDR3 DNA. D genes are given only for firm matches. For some rows the clone size is stated as once, few or many, or as a class when expanded; others skip it.

abundance: -; j_gene: TRBJ1-4; d_gene: -; v_gene: TRBV7-2; CDR3aa: CASSPQTAANEKLFF; CDR3nt: TGTGCCAGCAGCCCCCAGACAGCGGCTAATGAAAAACTGTTTTTT
abundance: -; j_gene: TRBJ1-1; d_gene: -; v_gene: TRBV2; CDR3aa: CASSVGGEDTEAFF; CDR3nt: TGTGCCAGCAGTGTCGGGGGAGAGGACACTGAAGCTTTCTTT
abundance: -; j_gene: TRBJ2-7; d_gene: TRBD1; v_gene: TRBV11-2; CDR3aa: CASSDPGQGAGEQYF; CDR3nt: TGTGCCAGCAGCGATCCGGGACAGGGGGCTGGGGAGCAGTACTTC
abundance: -; j_gene: TRBJ2-7; d_gene: TRBD1; v_gene: TRBV6-6; CDR3aa: CASSYSGTGDTKQYF; CDR3nt: TGTGCCAGCAGTTACTCCGGGACAGGGGATACGAAGCAGTACTTC
abundance: once; j_gene: TRBJ1-1; d_gene: -; v_gene: TRBV4-3; CDR3aa: CASSQDGTFTEAFF; CDR3nt: TGCGCCAGCAGCCAAGACGGGACCTTCACTGAAGCTTTCTTT
abundance: -; j_gene: TRBJ1-2; d_gene: -; v_gene: TRBV4-1; CDR3aa: CASSWSRGEGGYTF; CDR3nt: TGCGCCAGCAGCTGGTCCAGGGGAGAAGGTGGCTACACCTTC
abundance: -; j_gene: TRBJ1-2; d_gene: -; v_gene: TRBV5-1; CDR3aa: CASSLIPTNYGYTF; CDR3nt: TGCGCCAGCAGCTTGATCCCTACTAACTATGGCTACACCTTC
abundance: few; j_gene: TRBJ2-7; d_gene: TRBD2; v_gene: TRBV3-1/TRBV3-2; CDR3aa: CASSQQGLAPAYEQYF; CDR3nt: TGTGCCAGCAGCCAACAAGGACTAGCCCCGGCCTACGAGCAGTACTTC
abundance: once; j_gene: TRBJ2-7; d_gene: -; v_gene: TRBV6-2/TRBV6-3; CDR3aa: CASSRVEVQQYF; CDR3nt: TGTGCCAGCAGTCGGGTGGAGGTGCAGCAGTACTTC
abundance: -; j_gene: TRBJ1-1; d_gene: -; v_gene: TRBV5-4; CDR3aa: CASSLEAGRNTEAFF; CDR3nt: TGTGCCAGCAGCTTGGAGGCAGGCAGGAACACTGAAGCTTTCTTT
abundance: -; j_gene: TRBJ1-1; d_gene: -; v_gene: TRBV5-1; CDR3aa: CASNQGYMNTEAFF; CDR3nt: TGCGCCAGCAATCAAGGGTACATGAACACTGAAGCTTTCTTT
abundance: -; j_gene: TRBJ1-6; d_gene: TRBD1; v_gene: TRBV6-6; CDR3aa: CASSSGTDYSPLHF; CDR3nt: TGTGCCAGCAGTTCCGGGACAGATTATTCACCCCTCCACTTT
abundance: -; j_gene: TRBJ2-4; d_gene: -; v_gene: TRBV4-3; CDR3aa: CASSQDLGTEGTKNIQYF; CDR3nt: TGCGCCAGCAGCCAAGATTTAGGCACCGAAGGGACCAAAAACATTCAGTACTTC
abundance: -; j_gene: TRBJ1-1; d_gene: -; v_gene: TRBV6-5; CDR3aa: CASSYSGENTEAFF; CDR3nt: TGTGCCAGCAGTTACTCGGGAGAGAACACTGAAGCTTTCTTT
abundance: -; j_gene: TRBJ1-2; d_gene: -; v_gene: TRBV21-1; CDR3aa: CASSKARGPPQKYGYTF; CDR3nt: TGTGCCAGCAGCAAAGCGCGGGGGCCCCCTCAGAAGTATGGCTACACCTTC
abundance: -; j_gene: TRBJ1-1; d_gene: -; v_gene: TRBV10-3; CDR3aa: CAIRLDVMNTEAFF; CDR3nt: TGTGCCATCAGGCTGGACGTCATGAACACTGAAGCTTTCTTT
abundance: -; j_gene: TRBJ2-2; d_gene: TRBD2; v_gene: TRBV9; CDR3aa: CASSLLSGGEGNTGELFF; CDR3nt: TGTGCCAGCAGCTTGTTATCTGGAGGGGAGGGGAACACCGGGGAGCTGTTTTTT
abundance: -; j_gene: TRBJ2-5; d_gene: TRBD1; v_gene: TRBV5-1; CDR3aa: CASSFNGQGGEETQYF; CDR3nt: TGCGCCAGCAGCTTTAACGGACAGGGTGGAGAAGAGACCCAGTACTTC
abundance: -; j_gene: TRBJ1-4; d_gene: TRBD1; v_gene: TRBV7-9; CDR3aa: CASSPAGQSLTGEKLFF; CDR3nt: TGTGCCAGCTCTCCTGCGGGACAGAGTCTCACGGGGGAAAAACTGTTTTTT
abundance: -; j_gene: TRBJ2-7; d_gene: TRBD2; v_gene: TRBV7-2; CDR3aa: CASSPRAGVYEQYF; CDR3nt: TGTGCCAGCAGCCCTCGGGCGGGGGTGTACGAGCAGTACTTC
abundance: -; j_gene: TRBJ1-2; d_gene: -; v_gene: TRBV10-3; CDR3aa: CAIRISDGNYGYTF; CDR3nt: TGTGCCATCAGGATTTCCGACGGAAACTATGGCTACACCTTC
abundance: few; j_gene: TRBJ1-2; d_gene: -; v_gene: TRBV7-9; CDR3aa: CASSLGRDINYGYTF; CDR3nt: TGTGCCAGCAGCCTAGGGCGGGACATTAACTATGGCTACACCTTC
abundance: -; j_gene: TRBJ1-4; d_gene: -; v_gene: TRBV5-1; CDR3aa: CASSLGGLREKLFF; CDR3nt: TGCGCCAGCAGCTTGGGGGGGTTGCGCGAAAAACTGTTTTTT
abundance: -; j_gene: TRBJ1-6; d_gene: TRBD1; v_gene: TRBV18; CDR3aa: CASSPTGTGDSPLHF; CDR3nt: TGTGCCAGCTCACCAACCGGGACAGGGGATTCACCCCTCCACTTT
abundance: -; j_gene: TRBJ1-2; d_gene: -; v_gene: TRBV18; CDR3aa: CASSLGASNYGYTF; CDR3nt: TGTGCCAGCTCACTTGGGGCCAGTAACTATGGCTACACCTTC
abundance: -; j_gene: TRBJ1-5; d_gene: -; v_gene: TRBV2; CDR3aa: CASSAFLGMGAQPQHF; CDR3nt: TGTGCCAGCAGTGCTTTCTTGGGGATGGGGGCTCAGCCCCAGCATTTT
abundance: -; j_gene: TRBJ2-1; d_gene: TRBD1; v_gene: TRBV25-1; CDR3aa: CASSGTGVNEQFF; CDR3nt: TGTGCCAGCAGTGGGACAGGGGTCAATGAGCAGTTCTTC
abundance: -; j_gene: TRBJ2-3; d_gene: TRBD2; v_gene: TRBV10-2; CDR3aa: CASSEGTSTGTQYF; CDR3nt: TGCGCCAGCAGTGAAGGGACTAGCACGGGTACGCAGTATTTT
abundance: -; j_gene: TRBJ1-5; d_gene: -; v_gene: TRBV3-1/TRBV3-2; CDR3aa: CASSPPGGNQPQHF; CDR3nt: TGTGCCAGCAGCCCCCCCGGAGGAAATCAGCCCCAGCATTTT
abundance: -; j_gene: TRBJ1-4; d_gene: -; v_gene: TRBV7-3; CDR3aa: CASSLDRNEKLFF; CDR3nt: TGTGCCAGCAGCTTAGACAGGAATGAAAAACTGTTTTTT
abundance: -; j_gene: TRBJ2-5; d_gene: -; v_gene: TRBV5-4; CDR3aa: CASSSGQQETQYF; CDR3nt: TGTGCCAGCAGCTCCGGACAGCAAGAGACCCAGTACTTC
abundance: -; j_gene: TRBJ2-5; d_gene: -; v_gene: TRBV19; CDR3aa: CASRESVEVGETQYF; CDR3nt: TGTGCCAGTAGAGAGTCGGTGGAGGTGGGGGAGACCCAGTACTTC
abundance: -; j_gene: TRBJ2-1; d_gene: -; v_gene: TRBV5-6; CDR3aa: CASSPMAGTLTVNEQFF; CDR3nt: TGTGCCAGCAGCCCAATGGCCGGGACTCTCACCGTCAATGAGCAGTTCTTC
abundance: -; j_gene: TRBJ1-1; d_gene: -; v_gene: TRBV7-9; CDR3aa: CASSPYTEAFF; CDR3nt: TGTGCCAGCAGCCCCTACACTGAAGCTTTCTTT